This T cell receptor beta chain comes out of a study of tumor-infiltrating lymphocytes in primary liver carcinoma. CDR3 length equals 16 residues. V lost 5 bases and J lost 4; bases outside the gene matches: 10. The germline gives CDR1 SGHNT, CDR2 YENEEA. Reverse transcription of about 500 ng total RNA with a constant-region primer produced TCR beta cDNA. Libraries covering TCR beta were generated through three nested multiplex PCR rounds (using a slightly modified ARM-PCR). Investigators reported that the first two PCR rounds, at about 11 cycles each, used TRBV1-TRBV30 forward primers with a C-beta reverse primer. TCRdb re-derived calls from the multiplex PCR reads in MiXCR, one entry per CDR3 protein. The sample includes roughly 120,000 distinct CDR3 sequences, around two thirds of them seen just once. Between about 17 and 34 mg of unsorted bulk tissue served as the source from which RNA and DNA were co-extracted.

What was sequenced was liver tumor tissue from sampling region 1. Subset defined: tumor region T1, superior pole. The origin of this receptor is a woman in her sixties with primary liver carcinoma and hepatitis B virus infection. The chain has TRBV11-3 and TRBJ2-3; 9 bases are shared with TRBD2. The CDR3 coding sequence is TGTGCCAGCAGCAGGTATAGCGGGAGAGACGCAGATACGCAGTATTTT. This translates into CASSRYSGRDADTQYF.